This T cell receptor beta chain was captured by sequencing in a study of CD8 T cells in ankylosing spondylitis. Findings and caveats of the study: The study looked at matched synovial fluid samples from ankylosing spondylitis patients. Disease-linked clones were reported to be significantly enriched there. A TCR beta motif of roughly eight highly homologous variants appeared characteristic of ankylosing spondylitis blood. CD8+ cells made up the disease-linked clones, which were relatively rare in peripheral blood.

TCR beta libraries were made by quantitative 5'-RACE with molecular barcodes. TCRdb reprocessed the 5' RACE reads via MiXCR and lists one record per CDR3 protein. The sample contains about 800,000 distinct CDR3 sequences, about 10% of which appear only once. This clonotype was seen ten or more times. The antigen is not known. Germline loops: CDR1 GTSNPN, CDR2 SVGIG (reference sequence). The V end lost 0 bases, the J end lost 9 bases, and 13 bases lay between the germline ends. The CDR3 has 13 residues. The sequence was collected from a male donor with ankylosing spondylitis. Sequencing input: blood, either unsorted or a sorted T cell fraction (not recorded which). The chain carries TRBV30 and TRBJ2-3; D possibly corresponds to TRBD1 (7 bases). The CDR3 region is CAWSVDRAGTQYF. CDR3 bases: TGTGCCTGGAGTGTCGACAGGGCGGGGACGCAGTATTTT.